Detailed here is one T cell receptor (beta chain). This entry comes from a study of T cells in Graves' hyperthyroidism and ophthalmopathy. From germline, CDR1 is SGHVS and CDR2 FNYEAQ. Germline trimming cut 5 bases from V and 4 bases from J; bases unmatched to any gene: 12. The CDR3 extends over 17 amino acids. The study based diagnoses on clinical symptoms, serum thyroxine and TRAb, thyroid ultrasound and orbital computed tomography. RNA transcripts were the template for amplifying TCR beta CDR3 regions. TCR CDR3 underwent first-round RT-PCR with the HTBI primer set. TCRdb analysed the multiplex PCR reads with MiXCR anew, one entry per CDR3 protein. The sample holds approximately 560,000 distinct CDR3 sequences, 15% to 17% seen once.

The V call is TRBV7-6, the J call TRBJ2-3; 10 bases match TRBD2. The receptor's source is a woman aged 25 to 39 with Graves' hyperthyroidism. The sample comprised blood. This chain's CDR3 is CASSTRAGGPFSDTQYF. The CDR3 region has the DNA TGTGCCAGCAGCACCCGAGCGGGAGGGCCGTTTTCAGATACGCAGTATTTT.